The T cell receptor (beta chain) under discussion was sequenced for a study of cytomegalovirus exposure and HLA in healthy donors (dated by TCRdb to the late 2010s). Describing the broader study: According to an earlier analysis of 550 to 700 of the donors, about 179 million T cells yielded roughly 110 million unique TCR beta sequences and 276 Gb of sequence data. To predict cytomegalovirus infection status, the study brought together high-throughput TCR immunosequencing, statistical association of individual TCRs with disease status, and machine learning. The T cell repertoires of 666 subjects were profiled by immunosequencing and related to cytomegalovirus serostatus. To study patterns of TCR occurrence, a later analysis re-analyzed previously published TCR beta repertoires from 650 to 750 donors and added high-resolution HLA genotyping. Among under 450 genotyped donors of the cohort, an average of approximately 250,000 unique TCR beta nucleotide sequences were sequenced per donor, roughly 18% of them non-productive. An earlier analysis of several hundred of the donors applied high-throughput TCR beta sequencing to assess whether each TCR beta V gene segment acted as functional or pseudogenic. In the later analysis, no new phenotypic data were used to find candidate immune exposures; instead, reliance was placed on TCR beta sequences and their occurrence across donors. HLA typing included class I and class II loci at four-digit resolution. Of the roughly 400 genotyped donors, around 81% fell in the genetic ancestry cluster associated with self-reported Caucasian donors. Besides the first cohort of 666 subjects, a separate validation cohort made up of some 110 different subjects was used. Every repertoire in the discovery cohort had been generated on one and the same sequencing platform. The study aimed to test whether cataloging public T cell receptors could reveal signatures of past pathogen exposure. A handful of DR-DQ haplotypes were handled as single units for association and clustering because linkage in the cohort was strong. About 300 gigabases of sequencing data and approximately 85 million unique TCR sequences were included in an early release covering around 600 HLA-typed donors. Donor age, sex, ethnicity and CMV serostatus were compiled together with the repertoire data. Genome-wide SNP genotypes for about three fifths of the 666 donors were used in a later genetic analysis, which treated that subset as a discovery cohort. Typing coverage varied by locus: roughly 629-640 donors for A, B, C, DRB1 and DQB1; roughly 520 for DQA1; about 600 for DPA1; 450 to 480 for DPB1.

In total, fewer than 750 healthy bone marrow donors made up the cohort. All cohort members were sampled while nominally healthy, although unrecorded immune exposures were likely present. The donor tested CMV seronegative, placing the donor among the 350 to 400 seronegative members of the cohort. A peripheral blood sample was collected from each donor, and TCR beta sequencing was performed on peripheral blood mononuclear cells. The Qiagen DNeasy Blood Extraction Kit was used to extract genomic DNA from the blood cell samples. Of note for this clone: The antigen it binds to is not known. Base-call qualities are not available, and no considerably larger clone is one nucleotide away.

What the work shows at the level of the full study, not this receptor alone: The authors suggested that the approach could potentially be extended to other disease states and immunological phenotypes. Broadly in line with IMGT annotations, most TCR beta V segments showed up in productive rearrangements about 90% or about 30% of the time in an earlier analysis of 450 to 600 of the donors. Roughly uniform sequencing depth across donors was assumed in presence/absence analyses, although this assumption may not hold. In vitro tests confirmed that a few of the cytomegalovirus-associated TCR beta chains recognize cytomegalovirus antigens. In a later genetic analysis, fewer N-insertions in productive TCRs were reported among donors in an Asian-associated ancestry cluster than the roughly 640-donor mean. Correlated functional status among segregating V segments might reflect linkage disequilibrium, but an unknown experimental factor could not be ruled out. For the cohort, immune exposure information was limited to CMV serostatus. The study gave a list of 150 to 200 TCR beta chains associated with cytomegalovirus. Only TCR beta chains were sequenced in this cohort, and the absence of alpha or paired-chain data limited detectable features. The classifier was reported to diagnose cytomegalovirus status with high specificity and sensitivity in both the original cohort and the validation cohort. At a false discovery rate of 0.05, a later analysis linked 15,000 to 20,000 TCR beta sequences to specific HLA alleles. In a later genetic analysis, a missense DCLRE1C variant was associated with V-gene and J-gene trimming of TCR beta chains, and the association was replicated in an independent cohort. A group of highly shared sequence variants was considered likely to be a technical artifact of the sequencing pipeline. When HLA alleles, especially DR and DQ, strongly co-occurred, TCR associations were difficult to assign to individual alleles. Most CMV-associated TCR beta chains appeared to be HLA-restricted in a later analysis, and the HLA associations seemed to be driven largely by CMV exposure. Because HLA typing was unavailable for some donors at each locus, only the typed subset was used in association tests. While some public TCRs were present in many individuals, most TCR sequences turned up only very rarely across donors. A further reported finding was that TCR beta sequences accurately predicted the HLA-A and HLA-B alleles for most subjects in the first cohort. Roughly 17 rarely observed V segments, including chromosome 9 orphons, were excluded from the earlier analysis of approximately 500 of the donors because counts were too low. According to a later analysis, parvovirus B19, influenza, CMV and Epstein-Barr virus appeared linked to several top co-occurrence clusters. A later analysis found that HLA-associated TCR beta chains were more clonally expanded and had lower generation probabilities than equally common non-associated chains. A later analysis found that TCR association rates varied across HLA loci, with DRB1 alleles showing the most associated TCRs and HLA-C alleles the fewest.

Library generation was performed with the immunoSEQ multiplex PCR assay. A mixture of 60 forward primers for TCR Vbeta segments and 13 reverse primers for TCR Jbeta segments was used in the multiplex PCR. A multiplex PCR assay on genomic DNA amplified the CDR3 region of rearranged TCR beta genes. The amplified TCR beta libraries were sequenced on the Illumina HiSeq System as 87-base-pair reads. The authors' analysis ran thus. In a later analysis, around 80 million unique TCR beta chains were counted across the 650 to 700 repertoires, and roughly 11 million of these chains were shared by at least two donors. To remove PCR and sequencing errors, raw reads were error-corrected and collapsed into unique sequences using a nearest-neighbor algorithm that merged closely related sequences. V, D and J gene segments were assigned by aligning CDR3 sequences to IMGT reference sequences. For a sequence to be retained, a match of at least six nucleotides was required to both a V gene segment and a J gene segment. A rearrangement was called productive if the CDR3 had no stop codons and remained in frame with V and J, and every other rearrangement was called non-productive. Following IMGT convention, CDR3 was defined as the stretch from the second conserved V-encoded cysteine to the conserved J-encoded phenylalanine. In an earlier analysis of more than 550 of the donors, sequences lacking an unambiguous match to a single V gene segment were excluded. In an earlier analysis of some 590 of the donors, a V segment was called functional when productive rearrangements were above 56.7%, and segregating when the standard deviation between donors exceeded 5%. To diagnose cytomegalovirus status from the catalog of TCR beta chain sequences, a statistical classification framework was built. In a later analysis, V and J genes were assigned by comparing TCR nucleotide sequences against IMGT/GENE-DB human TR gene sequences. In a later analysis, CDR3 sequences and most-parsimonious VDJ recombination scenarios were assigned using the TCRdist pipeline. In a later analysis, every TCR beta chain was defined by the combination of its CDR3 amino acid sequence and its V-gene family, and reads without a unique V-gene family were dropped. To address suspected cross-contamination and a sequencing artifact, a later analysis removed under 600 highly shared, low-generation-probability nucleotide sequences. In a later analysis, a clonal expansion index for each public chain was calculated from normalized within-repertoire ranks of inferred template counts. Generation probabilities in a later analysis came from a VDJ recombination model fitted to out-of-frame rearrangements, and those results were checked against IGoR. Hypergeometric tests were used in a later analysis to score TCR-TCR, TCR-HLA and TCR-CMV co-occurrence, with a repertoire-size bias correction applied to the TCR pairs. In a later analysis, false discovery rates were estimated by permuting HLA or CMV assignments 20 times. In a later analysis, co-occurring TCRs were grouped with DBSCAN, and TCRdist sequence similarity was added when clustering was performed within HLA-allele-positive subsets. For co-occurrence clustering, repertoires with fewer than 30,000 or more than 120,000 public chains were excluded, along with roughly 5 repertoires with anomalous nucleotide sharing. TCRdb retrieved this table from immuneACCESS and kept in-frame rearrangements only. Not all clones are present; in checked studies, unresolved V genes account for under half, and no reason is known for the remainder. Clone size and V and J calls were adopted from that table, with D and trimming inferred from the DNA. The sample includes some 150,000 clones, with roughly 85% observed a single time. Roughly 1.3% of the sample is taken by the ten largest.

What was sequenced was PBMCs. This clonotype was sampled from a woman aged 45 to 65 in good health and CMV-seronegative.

The CDR3 amino acid sequence is: CAISSQYGTSGRDADTQYF. At the DNA level, the sequence is TGTGCCATCAGCTCCCAGTATGGGACTAGCGGGAGGGACGCAGATACGCAGTATTTT. This chain is built from TRBV10-3 and TRBJ2-3, with 16 bases in between that match TRBD2. The germline V gene specifies ENHRY as CDR1 and SYGVKD as CDR2. The junction shows trimming of 6 bases on V and 4 bases on J, and the gene matches do not reach 13 bases of it. From the cysteine through the phenylalanine, the CDR3 covers 19 amino acids. The only DNA kept is the CDR3, 57 bases in frame from the first base.